This is a list of T cell receptor beta chains from one sample in a study of blood T cell repertoires in COVID-19. Generated by immunoSEQ multiplex PCR, the TCRdb table keeps only in-frame clones and is missing some. Of 250,000 to 350,000 clones listed, 65% to 85% were seen once; the top ten hold roughly 1.5%. Sequences were obtained from peripheral blood. Source of these receptors: a human donor with COVID-19, enrolled during active disease. The donor label of this sample is uncertain. Both conserved end residues are part of each CDR3. D genes are given only for firm matches. The size of a clone is reported for some rows only, either as once, few or many, or as a class for expanded clones.

clone_size: once; v_call: TRBV6-1; j_call: TRBJ1-3; d_call: NA; cdr3_aa: CASSDRGGGGNTIYF; cdr3_nt: TGTGCCAGCAGTGACAGGGGTGGCGGTGGAAACACCATATATTTT
clone_size: NA; v_call: TRBV5-1; j_call: TRBJ1-5; d_call: TRBD1; cdr3_aa: CASSLGGQGYNQPQHF; cdr3_nt: TGCGCCAGCAGCTTGGGGGGACAGGGGTATAATCAGCCCCAGCATTTT
clone_size: NA; v_call: TRBV5-1; j_call: TRBJ2-3; d_call: NA; cdr3_aa: CASSTRTTSTDTQYF; cdr3_nt: TGCGCCAGCAGCACACGGACAACTAGCACAGATACGCAGTATTTT
clone_size: NA; v_call: TRBV15; j_call: TRBJ1-2; d_call: NA; cdr3_aa: CATSRDLVSNYGYTF; cdr3_nt: TGTGCCACCAGCAGAGACCTAGTCTCTAACTATGGCTACACCTTC
clone_size: NA; v_call: TRBV7-6; j_call: TRBJ1-3; d_call: NA; cdr3_aa: CASSLGPAGAGNTIYF; cdr3_nt: TGTGCCAGCAGCTTAGGGCCTGCGGGGGCTGGAAACACCATATATTTT
clone_size: NA; v_call: TRBV19; j_call: TRBJ2-7; d_call: TRBD1; cdr3_aa: CASSMHTGGGPSYEQYF; cdr3_nt: TGTGCCAGTAGTATGCACACAGGGGGCGGCCCCTCCTACGAGCAGTACTTC
clone_size: NA; v_call: TRBV30; j_call: TRBJ1-1; d_call: NA; cdr3_aa: CAWSVGSLNTEAFF; cdr3_nt: TGTGCCTGGAGTGTCGGGTCTCTCAACACTGAAGCTTTCTTT
clone_size: NA; v_call: TRBV6-2/TRBV6-3; j_call: TRBJ2-3; d_call: NA; cdr3_aa: CASSYSRTADTQYF; cdr3_nt: TGTGCCAGCAGTTACTCCCGGACTGCAGATACGCAGTATTTT
clone_size: NA; v_call: TRBV2; j_call: TRBJ1-1; d_call: TRBD1; cdr3_aa: CASRGQAEAFF; cdr3_nt: TGTGCCAGCCGAGGACAGGCTGAAGCTTTCTTT
clone_size: NA; v_call: TRBV11-3; j_call: TRBJ2-1; d_call: TRBD2; cdr3_aa: CASSPRTSADNEQFF; cdr3_nt: TGTGCCAGCAGCCCTAGGACTAGCGCCGACAATGAGCAGTTCTTC
clone_size: NA; v_call: TRBV6-5; j_call: TRBJ1-6; d_call: TRBD1; cdr3_aa: CASRDRGYSPLHF; cdr3_nt: TGTGCCAGCAGGGACAGGGGTTATTCACCCCTCCACTTT
clone_size: NA; v_call: TRBV5-4; j_call: TRBJ1-2; d_call: NA; cdr3_aa: CASSSGWTEDGGYTF; cdr3_nt: TGTGCCAGCAGCTCAGGCTGGACAGAAGACGGTGGCTACACCTTC
clone_size: NA; v_call: TRBV7-2; j_call: TRBJ1-1; d_call: TRBD1; cdr3_aa: CASSQQTGLNTEAFF; cdr3_nt: TGTGCCAGCAGCCAACAGACAGGGCTTAACACTGAAGCTTTCTTT
clone_size: NA; v_call: TRBV9; j_call: TRBJ2-3; d_call: TRBD1; cdr3_aa: CASSVGDRGADTQYF; cdr3_nt: TGTGCCAGCAGCGTAGGGGACAGGGGCGCAGATACGCAGTATTTT